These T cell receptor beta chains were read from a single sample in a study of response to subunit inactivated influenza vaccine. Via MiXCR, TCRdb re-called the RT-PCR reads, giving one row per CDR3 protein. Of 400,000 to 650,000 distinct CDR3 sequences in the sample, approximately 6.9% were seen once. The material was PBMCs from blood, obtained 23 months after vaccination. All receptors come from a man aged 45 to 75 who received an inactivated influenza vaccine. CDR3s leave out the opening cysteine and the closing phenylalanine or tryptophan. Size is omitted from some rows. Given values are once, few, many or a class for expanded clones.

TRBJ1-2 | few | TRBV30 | AWSVGGYGYT
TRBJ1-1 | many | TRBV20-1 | SARPGIAEAF
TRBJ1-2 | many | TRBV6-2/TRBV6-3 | ASSSGYGYT
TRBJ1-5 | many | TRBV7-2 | ASSLSGIGVNQPQH
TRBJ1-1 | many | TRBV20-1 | SANRDGIMNTEAF
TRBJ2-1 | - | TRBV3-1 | ASSQGGGAAYNEQF
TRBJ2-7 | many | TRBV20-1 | SARLRGSLYEQY
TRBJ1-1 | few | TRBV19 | ASSIGSPAGAEAF
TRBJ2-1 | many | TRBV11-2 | ASSRDGSSGVSSYNEQF
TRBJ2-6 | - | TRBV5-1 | ASSLAGDTNVLT
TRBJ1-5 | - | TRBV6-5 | ASSSQQGPQKPQH
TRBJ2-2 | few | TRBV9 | ASSVGPGGKSTGELF
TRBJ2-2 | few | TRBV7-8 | ASSQQGFANTGELF
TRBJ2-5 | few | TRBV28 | ASRSDRTQETQY
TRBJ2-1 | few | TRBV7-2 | ASSLAREYNEQF
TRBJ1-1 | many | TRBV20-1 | SARDGTGSPEAF
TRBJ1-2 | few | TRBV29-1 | SVGQGQTLLYGYT
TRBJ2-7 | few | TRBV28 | ASSLTRVEQY
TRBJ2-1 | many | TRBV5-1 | ASSPYTSVALGEQF
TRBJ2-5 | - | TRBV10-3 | AISTGFQETQY
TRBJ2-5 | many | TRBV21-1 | ASSKKWSESALAESSQETQY
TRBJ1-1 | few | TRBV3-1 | ASSQIGQGNTEAF
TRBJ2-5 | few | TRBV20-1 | SARSGTGQETQY
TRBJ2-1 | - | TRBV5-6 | ASSPRDSLSYNEQF
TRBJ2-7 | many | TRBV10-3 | AIIDSYEQY
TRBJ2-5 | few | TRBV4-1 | ASSQAAGRSQGTQY
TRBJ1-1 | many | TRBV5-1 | ASSSRAGMNTEAF
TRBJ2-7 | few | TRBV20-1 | SARPLGINPYEQY
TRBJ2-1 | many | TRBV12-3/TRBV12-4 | ASSLGLAGTYNEQF
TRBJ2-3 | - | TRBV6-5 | ASSYTGTSGLGTDTQY
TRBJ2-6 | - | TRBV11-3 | ASSPAGPRSGANVLT
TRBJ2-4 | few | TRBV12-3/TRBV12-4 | ASSLSPKNIQY
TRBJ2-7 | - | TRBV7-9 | ASSSNLAGGPYEQY
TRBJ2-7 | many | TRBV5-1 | ASSWGQGSYEQY
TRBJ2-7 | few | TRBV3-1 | ASSQVGGWYEQY
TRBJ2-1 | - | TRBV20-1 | SAHKTGPKSYNEQF
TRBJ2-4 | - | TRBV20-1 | SARRDSKNIQY
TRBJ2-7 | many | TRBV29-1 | SVGSGRSPSYEQY
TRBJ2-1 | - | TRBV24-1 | ATSDPRAGTDYNEQF
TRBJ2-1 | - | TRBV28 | ASMTVKSRSSYNEQF
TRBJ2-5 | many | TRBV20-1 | SARASSDHQETQY
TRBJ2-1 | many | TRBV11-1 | ASSLSYRRLTRYNEQF
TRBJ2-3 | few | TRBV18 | ASQPNTDTQY
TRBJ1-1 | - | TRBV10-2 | ASRRGPGTEAF
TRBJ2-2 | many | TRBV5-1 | ASSFLGLNTGELF
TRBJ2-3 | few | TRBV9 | ASSSGSATDTQY
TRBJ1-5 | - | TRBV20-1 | SARDIMGVGSNQPQH
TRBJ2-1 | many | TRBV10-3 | AMRDTGLVNEQF
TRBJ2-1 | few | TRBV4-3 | ASSQDLNWRQF
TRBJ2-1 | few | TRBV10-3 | AISRRLAYEQF
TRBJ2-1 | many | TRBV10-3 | AISGGSYNEQF